These T cell receptor beta chains were read from a single sample in a study of early T cells in non-severe SARS-CoV-2 infection. TCRdb analysed the 5' RACE reads with MiXCR anew, one entry per CDR3 protein. The sample consists of roughly 51,000 distinct CDR3 sequences, roughly 7.1% of them appearing once. The material was whole blood, obtained at baseline. The receptors were gathered from an adult who was a healthcare worker with PCR-confirmed SARS-CoV-2 infection or an uninfected control (not recorded which). The CDR3 runs from the conserved cysteine through the conserved F or W. A D gene is named only where the DNA matches it firmly. For some rows the clone size is stated as once, few or many, or as a class when expanded; others skip it.

CDR3nt: TGCGCCAGCAGCCAAGAACCGGGCGCTTCGAACACTGAAGCTTTCTTT; CDR3aa: CASSQEPGASNTEAFF; d_gene: -; v_gene: TRBV4-1; j_gene: TRBJ1-1; len: 16; abundance: -
CDR3nt: TGTGCCAGCAGTTTAGGGACAGGGGGTAAATACGAGCAGTACTTC; CDR3aa: CASSLGTGGKYEQYF; d_gene: TRBD1; v_gene: TRBV27; j_gene: TRBJ2-7; len: 15; abundance: -
CDR3nt: TGTGCCAGCAGCCTAACCCATAAGCGGGGCTCCTACAATGAGCAGTTCTTC; CDR3aa: CASSLTHKRGSYNEQFF; d_gene: TRBD2; v_gene: TRBV7-9; j_gene: TRBJ2-1; len: 17; abundance: -
CDR3nt: TGTGCCAGCAGCTTAGGGTCCCGAGGGGAGACCCAGTACTTC; CDR3aa: CASSLGSRGETQYF; d_gene: -; v_gene: TRBV7-7; j_gene: TRBJ2-5; len: 14; abundance: many
CDR3nt: TGCAGTGCTGGAGGACTAGCTTCAGGGGACGAGCAGTACTTC; CDR3aa: CSAGGLASGDEQYF; d_gene: TRBD2; v_gene: TRBV20-1; j_gene: TRBJ2-7; len: 14; abundance: few
CDR3nt: TGTGCCAGCAGCGGACAACAGGGCTACGAGCAGTACTTC; CDR3aa: CASSGQQGYEQYF; d_gene: -; v_gene: TRBV14; j_gene: TRBJ2-7; len: 13; abundance: -
CDR3nt: TGTGCCAGCAGTTCCGACTCTCCCTACGAGCAGTACTTC; CDR3aa: CASSSDSPYEQYF; d_gene: -; v_gene: TRBV28; j_gene: TRBJ2-7; len: 13; abundance: many
CDR3nt: TGTGCCAGCACAAGGAGCACAGATACGCAGTATTTT; CDR3aa: CASTRSTDTQYF; d_gene: -; v_gene: TRBV12-3/TRBV12-4; j_gene: TRBJ2-3; len: 12; abundance: -
CDR3nt: TGCAGTGCTAGAGTGGCGGGGACCCTTTATAATTCACCCCTCCACTTT; CDR3aa: CSARVAGTLYNSPLHF; d_gene: -; v_gene: TRBV20-1; j_gene: TRBJ1-6; len: 16; abundance: few
CDR3nt: TGTGCCAGCAGGGGACAGGCCCTAGGCTCAAGCTCCTACAATGAGCAGTTCTTC; CDR3aa: CASRGQALGSSSYNEQFF; d_gene: TRBD1; v_gene: TRBV11-1; j_gene: TRBJ2-1; len: 18; abundance: many
CDR3nt: TGTGCCAGCGGGCTTTGGGGACAGGGGAATGAGCAGTTCTTC; CDR3aa: CASGLWGQGNEQFF; d_gene: TRBD1; v_gene: TRBV13; j_gene: TRBJ2-1; len: 14; abundance: -
CDR3nt: TGTGCCAGCAGCCCCCTACTAGCGCAGCTTACCTACGAGCAGTACTTC; CDR3aa: CASSPLLAQLTYEQYF; d_gene: TRBD2; v_gene: TRBV7-9; j_gene: TRBJ2-7; len: 16; abundance: few
CDR3nt: TGTGCCAGCAGCGAAGAGGGCCCCACAGATACGCAGTATTTT; CDR3aa: CASSEEGPTDTQYF; d_gene: -; v_gene: TRBV3-1; j_gene: TRBJ2-3; len: 14; abundance: -
CDR3nt: TGTGCCAGCAGCTTAGCGAACAGGGGGATGAGAGATGAGCAGTTCTTC; CDR3aa: CASSLANRGMRDEQFF; d_gene: TRBD1; v_gene: TRBV7-8; j_gene: TRBJ2-1; len: 16; abundance: many
CDR3nt: TGTGCCAGCAGTAAGACTAGCGGGAGCAGCCCAGATACGCAGTATTTT; CDR3aa: CASSKTSGSSPDTQYF; d_gene: TRBD2; v_gene: TRBV6-4; j_gene: TRBJ2-3; len: 16; abundance: medium-sized
CDR3nt: TGTGCCAGCAGCTTAGGGTCAGGATACGAGCAGTACTTC; CDR3aa: CASSLGSGYEQYF; d_gene: -; v_gene: TRBV7-9; j_gene: TRBJ2-7; len: 13; abundance: many
CDR3nt: TGTGCCAGCAGCCGTCTTCCCGGAATGGGTCAGCCCCAGCATTTT; CDR3aa: CASSRLPGMGQPQHF; d_gene: -; v_gene: TRBV7-6; j_gene: TRBJ1-5; len: 15; abundance: many
CDR3nt: TGTGCCAGCATTCCAGGACAGGGGTACCCAGATACGCAGTATTTT; CDR3aa: CASIPGQGYPDTQYF; d_gene: TRBD1; v_gene: TRBV12-3/TRBV12-4; j_gene: TRBJ2-3; len: 15; abundance: few
CDR3nt: TGTGCCAGCAAAAGACAGGGTACCTACGAGCAGTACTTC; CDR3aa: CASKRQGTYEQYF; d_gene: TRBD1; v_gene: TRBV27; j_gene: TRBJ2-7; len: 13; abundance: few
CDR3nt: TGTGCCAGCAGCCTGAACCGGGACCCAATCACCGGGGAGCTGTTTTTT; CDR3aa: CASSLNRDPITGELFF; d_gene: -; v_gene: TRBV11-1; j_gene: TRBJ2-2; len: 16; abundance: -
CDR3nt: TGTGCCAGCAGCCCAGGGAGCTACGACTCGGATACGCAGTATTTT; CDR3aa: CASSPGSYDSDTQYF; d_gene: -; v_gene: TRBV11-2; j_gene: TRBJ2-3; len: 15; abundance: many
CDR3nt: TGCGCCAGCAGGGGACTAGCGGGAGCTGGACACAATGAGCAGTTCTTC; CDR3aa: CASRGLAGAGHNEQFF; d_gene: TRBD2; v_gene: TRBV5-1; j_gene: TRBJ2-1; len: 16; abundance: many
CDR3nt: TGTGCCACCGAAACCGGGACTAGTTCAGATACGCAGTATTTT; CDR3aa: CATETGTSSDTQYF; d_gene: TRBD2; v_gene: TRBV10-3; j_gene: TRBJ2-3; len: 14; abundance: few
CDR3nt: TGCGCCAGCAGCCCCGGACAGGGGCCCTACGAGCAGTACTTC; CDR3aa: CASSPGQGPYEQYF; d_gene: TRBD1; v_gene: TRBV5-1; j_gene: TRBJ2-7; len: 14; abundance: -
CDR3nt: TGTGCCAGCAGGCTCCAAGAGACCCAGTACTTC; CDR3aa: CASRLQETQYF; d_gene: -; v_gene: TRBV12-3/TRBV12-4; j_gene: TRBJ2-5; len: 11; abundance: -
CDR3nt: TGTGCCAGCACAAGGGGGGAGGAGACCCAGTACTTC; CDR3aa: CASTRGEETQYF; d_gene: -; v_gene: TRBV2; j_gene: TRBJ2-5; len: 12; abundance: -
CDR3nt: TGTGCCAGCAGCTCCCGGACTAGCCTCTACAATGAGCAGTTCTTC; CDR3aa: CASSSRTSLYNEQFF; d_gene: TRBD2; v_gene: TRBV11-2; j_gene: TRBJ2-1; len: 15; abundance: -
CDR3nt: TGTGCCAGCAGCCAGGACAGGGTCGCGGAGACCCAGTACTTC; CDR3aa: CASSQDRVAETQYF; d_gene: TRBD1; v_gene: TRBV4-2; j_gene: TRBJ2-5; len: 14; abundance: many
CDR3nt: TGTGCCAGCAGTTTTGGCGACAGATACACAGATACGCAGTATTTT; CDR3aa: CASSFGDRYTDTQYF; d_gene: -; v_gene: TRBV27; j_gene: TRBJ2-3; len: 15; abundance: few